These T cell receptor beta chains were read from a single sample in a study of shared clonotypes between healthy human individuals. The method was immunoSEQ multiplex PCR; TCRdb's version includes in-frame clones alone and lacks a portion of them. The data show about 96,000 clones, roughly 45% seen once. Input material: PBMCs. All receptors come from a woman in her thirties or forties in good health. Some clones in this sample may be carry-over from other donors' samples. Each CDR3 is given with its conserved first and last residue. A D gene is named only where the DNA matches it firmly. Clone size is shown for a subset of rows, as once, few, many or a class of expanded clone.

cdr3_nt cdr3_aa clone_size v_call d_call j_call
TGTGCCAGCAGCTTACGGGAGTACAATGAGCAGTTCTTC CASSLREYNEQFF once TRBV7-3 . TRBJ2-1
TGTGCCAGCCAGGGGTACCAAGAGACCCAGTACTTC CASQGYQETQYF . TRBV28 . TRBJ2-5
TGTGCCTCCTCTAGCGGGAGTATCACCCAGTACTTC CASSSGSITQYF many TRBV30 TRBD2 TRBJ2-5
TGTGCCAGCAGTTCACCGCAGGGGACCAATTCACCCCTCCACTTT CASSSPQGTNSPLHF . TRBV28 . TRBJ1-6
TGTGCCAGCAGTAAGCTTGGGAACTATGGCTACACCTTC CASSKLGNYGYTF . TRBV27 . TRBJ1-2
TGTGCCTGGAGTGTAGGGGGGGCTGGAAACACCATATATTTT CAWSVGGAGNTIYF few TRBV30 . TRBJ1-3
TGCAGCGTCGGGGGGACCGCAGGGACCTACGAGCAGTACTTC CSVGGTAGTYEQYF . TRBV29-1 TRBD2 TRBJ2-7
TGTGCCATCAGTACCAGGGGGCGTCACGAGCAGTACTTC CAISTRGRHEQYF . TRBV10-3 TRBD1 TRBJ2-7
TGTGCCAGCAGTCCCTACGACAGGAGAAACACTGAAGCTTTCTTT CASSPYDRRNTEAFF many TRBV28 . TRBJ1-1
TGTGCCGGTAGGGACAGGACTATGTTGAGCTACACCTTC CAGRDRTMLSYTF once TRBV21-1 . TRBJ1-2
TGCAGCGTTGAGACTAGTGCAGATACGCAGTATTTT CSVETSADTQYF many TRBV29-1 . TRBJ2-3
TGTGCCAGCAGCTTATTAGAATATGGCTACACCTTC CASSLLEYGYTF few TRBV7-9 . TRBJ1-2
TGTGCCAGCAGCCAGCTCGTGCGAACCCAGTACTTC CASSQLVRTQYF . TRBV14 . TRBJ2-5
TGCGCCAGCAGCGAAGAAGGGACAGACCAAAACATTCAGTACTTC CASSEEGTDQNIQYF . TRBV4-3 TRBD1 TRBJ2-4
TGTGCCAGCAGTTTAAGCGGGCTAGCCAAAAACATTCAGTACTTC CASSLSGLAKNIQYF . TRBV28 . TRBJ2-4
TGCAGCCTAAGCGGGACAGGGGACACAGATACGCAGTATTTT CSLSGTGDTDTQYF . TRBV29-1 TRBD1 TRBJ2-3
TGCAGCGTCTTGCCGGGACAGGCCACACCATACAATGAGCAGTTCTTC CSVLPGQATPYNEQFF . TRBV29-1 TRBD1 TRBJ2-1